This T cell receptor beta chain was found in a study of T cell changes during pregnancy in multiple sclerosis. Germline V gene sequence: CDR1 SQVTM, CDR2 ANQGSEA. The V and J ends lost 7 bases and 1 base respectively, with 12 bases between them. The CDR3 length is 13 residues. Measured with immunoSEQ multiplex PCR; TCRdb has only the in-frame clones, and not every one. The sample holds 100,000 to 130,000 clones, 92% seen once. This material consisted of peripheral blood, taken in the third trimester of pregnancy. This rearrangement joins TRBV29-1 to TRBJ2-3; D is possibly TRBD2 (6 bases). The receptor was isolated from a female donor in good health, enrolled as a control in a pregnancy study. CDR3: CSAGDRGTDTQYF. The CDR3 DNA sequence: TGCAGCGCGGGAGACAGAGGCACAGATACGCAGTATTTT.